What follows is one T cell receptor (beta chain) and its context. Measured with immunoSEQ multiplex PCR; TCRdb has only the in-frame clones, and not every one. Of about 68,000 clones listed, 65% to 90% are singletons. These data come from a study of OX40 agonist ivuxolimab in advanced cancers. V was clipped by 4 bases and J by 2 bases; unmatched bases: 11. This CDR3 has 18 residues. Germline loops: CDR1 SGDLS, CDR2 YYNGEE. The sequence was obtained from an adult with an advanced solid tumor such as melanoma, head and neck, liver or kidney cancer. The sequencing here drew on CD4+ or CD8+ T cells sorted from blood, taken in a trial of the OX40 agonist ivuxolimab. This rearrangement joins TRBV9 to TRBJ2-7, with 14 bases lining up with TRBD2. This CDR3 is CASSPRTETSGRAYEQYF. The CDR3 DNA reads TGTGCCAGCAGCCCGAGGACCGAGACTAGCGGGAGGGCCTACGAGCAGTACTTC.